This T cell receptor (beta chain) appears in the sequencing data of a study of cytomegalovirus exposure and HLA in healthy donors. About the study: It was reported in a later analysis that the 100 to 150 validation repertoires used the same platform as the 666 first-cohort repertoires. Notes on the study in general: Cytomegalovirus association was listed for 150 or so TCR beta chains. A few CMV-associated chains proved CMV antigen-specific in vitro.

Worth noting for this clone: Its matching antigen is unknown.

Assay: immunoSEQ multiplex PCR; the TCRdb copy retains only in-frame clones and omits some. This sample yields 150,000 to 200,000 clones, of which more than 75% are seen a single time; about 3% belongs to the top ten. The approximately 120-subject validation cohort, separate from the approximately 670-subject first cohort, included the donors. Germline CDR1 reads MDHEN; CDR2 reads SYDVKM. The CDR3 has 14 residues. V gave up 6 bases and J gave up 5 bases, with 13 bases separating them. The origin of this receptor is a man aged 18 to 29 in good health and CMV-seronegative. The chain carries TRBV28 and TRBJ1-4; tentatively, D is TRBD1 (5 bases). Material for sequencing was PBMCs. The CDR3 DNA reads TGTGCCAGCAGACTACAGGAAACGAATGAAAAACTGTTTTTT. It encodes CASRLQETNEKLFF.